This TCR beta chain was identified during a study of OX40 agonist ivuxolimab in advanced cancers. At the level of the whole study: Ivuxolimab was a fully human IgG2 agonistic monoclonal antibody targeting the costimulatory receptor OX40 (CD134). Intravenous ivuxolimab was administered to patients every 2 weeks at six dose levels: 0.01, 0.1, 0.3, 1.5, 3 and 10 mg/kg. The dose-escalation cohort was roughly 83% male with a mean age of approximately 60 years, ranging from 23 to 79. Patients were allowed to have had prior anti-PD-1, anti-PD-L1 or anti-CTLA-4 therapy, and approximately 40% of the dose-escalation patients had previously received checkpoint inhibitors. Partial responses occurred in three dose-escalation patients, of whom one had hepatocellular carcinoma and two had cutaneous melanoma. Peripheral TCRbeta sequencing aimed to test whether ivuxolimab altered TCR sequence diversity and caused clonal T-cell expansion. Among the 52 dose-escalation patients, around 19 had hepatocellular carcinoma, roughly 15 melanoma, 9 renal cell carcinoma and 9 head and neck cancer. The paper describes the monotherapy dose-escalation part (N ≈ 51 patients) of the phase I trial of ivuxolimab. Beyond this particular receptor, the publication reports: Antigen specificity was not determined for the clonally expanded peripheral T cells. In partial responders in the 0.1-3.0 mg/kg groups, normalized peripheral clonal expansion was found to be among the lowest, especially among CD8+ T cells. At doses from 0.1 to 3.0 mg/kg, clonal expansion was seen in both CD4+ and CD8+ blood T cells between baseline and week 6. Low levels of normalized T-cell clonal expansion were also seen in some patients who did not respond. After ivuxolimab, expanded clones were on average more numerous among CD8+ T cells than among CD4+ T cells.

This clone was seen a few times. Its antigen is currently not known. Nothing much larger sits one base from this clone, and base qualities are not available. For sequencing of the TCRbeta CDR3 region, genomic DNA was extracted from the sorted cells. The immunoSEQ Assay was used to sequence the TCRbeta CDR3 regions. Drawn from immuneACCESS, this table holds only the in-frame rearrangements with V and J called that TCRdb kept. Clones are partly lost; checked studies trace under half to an unresolved V gene and leave the rest unexplained. The sample includes around 80,000 clones, with more than 75% observed a single time. Roughly 2.7% of the sample belongs to the ten largest clones. From cysteine to phenylalanine, the CDR3 is 14 amino acids long. The sequence is cut down to CDR3 DNA, 42 bases in frame from base 1. The germline V gene encodes CDR1 SGHRS and CDR2 YFSETQ. Clipping removes 3 bases from V and 7 bases from J, with 5 as the unmatched junction base count.

The trial excluded patients who had a history of autoimmune disease or who were on systemic immunosuppression. Peripheral blood for TCR sequencing was drawn from every dose cohort at baseline, at cycle 4 day 1 and at cycle 7 day 1. Samples came from an open-label, multicenter, first-in-human phase I dose-escalation trial of ivuxolimab. The trial enrolled adults with locally advanced or metastatic head and neck squamous cell, hepatocellular, melanoma or renal cell carcinoma. CD4+ and CD8+ T cells were sorted separately from peripheral blood before TCR sequencing. This sequence uses TRBV5-1 and TRBJ1-4, with TRBD1 matching 8 junction bases. The TCR comes from an adult with an advanced solid tumor such as melanoma, head and neck, liver or kidney cancer. The input for sequencing was CD4+ or CD8+ T cells sorted from blood, taken in a trial of the OX40 agonist ivuxolimab. The CDR3 reads as follows: CASSSTGGSEKLFF. The base sequence is TGCGCCAGCAGCTCCACAGGGGGGAGTGAAAAACTGTTTTTT.